This T cell receptor (beta chain) emerged from a study of shared clonotypes between healthy human individuals. Profiled with immunoSEQ multiplex PCR; TCRdb holds only in-frame clones, not every one. The sample includes roughly 220,000 clones, about 69% of them seen just once. With 10 bases clipped from V and 7 bases from J, the junction kept 7 bases outside the gene matches. Germline CDR1 reads MNHNS; CDR2 reads SASEGT. This CDR3 comprises 14 residues. The chain couples TRBV6-1 to TRBJ2-1, with 13 bases matching TRBD2. Sequences were obtained from memory CD4+ T cells sorted from blood. Subset meaning: CD45RA-negative fraction. This sequence originates from a man in his thirties or forties in good health. The chain's CDR3 is CATPPGLAGNEQFF. The CDR3 DNA sequence: TGTGCCACCCCGCCGGGACTAGCGGGGAATGAGCAGTTCTTC.